This TCR beta chain was obtained from a study of T cell repertoires in cytomegalovirus infection. Study at large: Recently identified HLA-C-restricted CMV epitopes were among the peptides used. Based on public TCR beta signatures, there were indications of CMV infection and of a matching HLA type.

The CDR3 is made up of 14 amino acids. Germline-derived CDR1 and CDR2 are MDHEN and SYDVKM. Trimming removed 6 bases at V and 8 bases at J, with 19 bases between. One entry per CDR3 protein, called by TCRdb with MiXCR from the reads. The sample consists of roughly 90,000 distinct CDR3 sequences, less than 30% of them appearing once. A word on this clonotype: Its target is unknown.

The source material was CD8+ T cells from cultured PBMCs, sampled from culture after CMV antigen stimulation. This chain connects TRBV28 to TRBJ1-1; TRBD1 is a possible D gene (5 bases). This receptor was obtained from a human donor in good health (CMV status not recorded). Some clones in this sample may be carry-over from other donors' samples. The CDR3 protein is CASRPARAKWEAFF. CDR3 DNA: TGTGCCAGCAGGCCCGCCAGGGCTAAATGGGAAGCTTTCTTT.